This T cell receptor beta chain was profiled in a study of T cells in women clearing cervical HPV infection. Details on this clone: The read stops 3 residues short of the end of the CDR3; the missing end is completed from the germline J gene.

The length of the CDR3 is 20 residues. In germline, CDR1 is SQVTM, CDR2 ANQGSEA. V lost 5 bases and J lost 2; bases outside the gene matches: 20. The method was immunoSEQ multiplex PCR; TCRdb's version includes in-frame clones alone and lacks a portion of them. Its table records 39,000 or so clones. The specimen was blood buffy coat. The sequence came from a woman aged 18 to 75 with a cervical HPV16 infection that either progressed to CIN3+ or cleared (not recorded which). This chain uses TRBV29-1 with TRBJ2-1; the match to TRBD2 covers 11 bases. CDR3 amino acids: CSVRGRSGGSGRAAYNEQFF. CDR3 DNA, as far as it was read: TGCAGCGTTAGAGGCAGGTCGGGGGGTAGCGGGAGGGCCGCCTACAATGAG.